Reported below is one TCR beta chain. The data originate from a study of blood T cell repertoires in COVID-19. Background on the study: Whether acute or convalescent, the COVID-19 samples came from the United States, Italy and Spain. Sample material is recorded as cDNA or gDNA derived from T cells, B-cell-depleted T cells, or PBMCs.

CDR3 length: 13 amino acids. CDR1 is SQVTM and CDR2 is ANQGSEA in the germline V gene. Trimming at V came to 4 bases and at J to 6 bases, leaving 2 bases not matched to a gene. In the authors' workflow: Cell counts per sample came from amplifying reference gene primers. Some clones are missing from TCRdb's copy, which holds only in-frame ones; the method was immunoSEQ multiplex PCR. V, J and clone size derive from that table, while D and trimming were established from the DNA sequence. The data show approximately 230,000 clones, 88% seen once. The sequenced sample was peripheral blood. This sequence was found in an elderly man with acute or convalescent COVID-19. V gene TRBV29-1 combines with J gene TRBJ1-4, with 10 nucleotides matching TRBD1. Written as DNA, the CDR3 is TGCAGCGTTGGGGGGACAGGGGATGAAAAACTGTTTTTT. Its protein product is CSVGGTGDEKLFF.